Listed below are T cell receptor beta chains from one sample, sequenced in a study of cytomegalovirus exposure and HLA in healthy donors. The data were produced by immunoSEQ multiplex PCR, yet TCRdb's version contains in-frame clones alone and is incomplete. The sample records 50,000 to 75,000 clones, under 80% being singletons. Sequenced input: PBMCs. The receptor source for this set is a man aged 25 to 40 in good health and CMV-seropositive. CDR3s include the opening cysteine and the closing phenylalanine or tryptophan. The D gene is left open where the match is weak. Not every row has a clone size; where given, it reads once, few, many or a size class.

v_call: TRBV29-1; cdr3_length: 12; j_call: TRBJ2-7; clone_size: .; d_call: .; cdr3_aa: CSVVWGGYEQYF; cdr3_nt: TGCAGCGTTGTTTGGGGCGGTTACGAGCAGTACTTC
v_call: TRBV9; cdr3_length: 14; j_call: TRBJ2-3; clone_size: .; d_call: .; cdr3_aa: CASSVAGSTDTQYF; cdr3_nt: TGTGCCAGCAGCGTAGCAGGGTCCACAGATACGCAGTATTTT
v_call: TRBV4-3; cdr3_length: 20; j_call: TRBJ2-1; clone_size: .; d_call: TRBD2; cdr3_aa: CASSQLKGLAGSSSYNEQFF; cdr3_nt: TGCGCCAGCAGCCAACTCAAGGGACTAGCGGGGTCCAGCTCCTACAATGAGCAGTTCTTC
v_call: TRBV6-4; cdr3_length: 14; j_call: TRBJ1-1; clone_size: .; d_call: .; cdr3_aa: CASKATRGNTEAFF; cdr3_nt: TGTGCCAGCAAAGCGACCAGGGGGAACACTGAAGCTTTCTTT
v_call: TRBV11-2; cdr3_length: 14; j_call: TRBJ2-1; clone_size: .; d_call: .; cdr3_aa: CASSTQGSYNEQFF; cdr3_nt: TGTGCCAGCAGCACCCAGGGATCCTACAATGAGCAGTTCTTC
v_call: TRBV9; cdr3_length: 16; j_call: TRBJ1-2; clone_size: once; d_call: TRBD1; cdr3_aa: CASSTQQGPWGDGYTF; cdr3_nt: TGTGCCAGCAGCACCCAACAGGGGCCCTGGGGGGATGGCTACACCTTC
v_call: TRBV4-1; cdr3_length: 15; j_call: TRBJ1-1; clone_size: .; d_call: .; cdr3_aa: CASSQDKGVGTEAFF; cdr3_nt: TGCGCCAGCAGCCAAGATAAGGGGGTGGGGACTGAAGCTTTCTTT
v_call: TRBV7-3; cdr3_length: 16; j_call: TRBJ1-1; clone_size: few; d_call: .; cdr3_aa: CASSPSGPGVNTEAFF; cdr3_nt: TGTGCCAGCAGCCCATCAGGGCCGGGCGTGAACACTGAAGCTTTCTTT
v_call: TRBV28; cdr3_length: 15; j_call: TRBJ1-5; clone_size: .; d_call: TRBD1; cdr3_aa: CASSLDRGTHQPQHF; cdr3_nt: TGTGCCAGCAGCCTGGACAGGGGGACTCATCAGCCCCAGCATTTT
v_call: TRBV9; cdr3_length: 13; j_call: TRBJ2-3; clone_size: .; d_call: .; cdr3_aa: CASTRLPTDTQYF; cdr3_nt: TGTGCCAGCACCAGACTCCCCACAGATACGCAGTATTTT
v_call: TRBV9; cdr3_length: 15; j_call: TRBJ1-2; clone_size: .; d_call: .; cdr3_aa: CASSATVGRDYGYTF; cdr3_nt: TGTGCCAGCAGCGCAACTGTCGGGAGAGACTATGGCTACACCTTC
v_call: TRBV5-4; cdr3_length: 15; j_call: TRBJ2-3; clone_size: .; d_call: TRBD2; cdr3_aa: CASSSGGLAGATQYF; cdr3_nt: TGTGCCAGCAGCTCGGGGGGACTAGCGGGGGCAACGCAGTATTTT
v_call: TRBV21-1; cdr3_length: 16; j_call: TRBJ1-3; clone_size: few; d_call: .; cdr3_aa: CASSARRTGSGNTIYF; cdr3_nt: TGTGCCAGCAGCGCCCGCAGGACAGGGTCCGGAAACACCATATATTTT